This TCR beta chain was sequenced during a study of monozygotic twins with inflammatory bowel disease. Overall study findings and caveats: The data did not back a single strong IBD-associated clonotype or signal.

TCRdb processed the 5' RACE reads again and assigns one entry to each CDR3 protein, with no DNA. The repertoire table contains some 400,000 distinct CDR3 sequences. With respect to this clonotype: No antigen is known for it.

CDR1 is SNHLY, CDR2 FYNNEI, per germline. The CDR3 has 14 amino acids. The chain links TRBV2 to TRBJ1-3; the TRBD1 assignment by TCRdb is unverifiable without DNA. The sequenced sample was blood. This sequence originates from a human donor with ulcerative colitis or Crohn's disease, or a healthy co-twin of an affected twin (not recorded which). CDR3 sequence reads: CASRTGSEGNTIYF. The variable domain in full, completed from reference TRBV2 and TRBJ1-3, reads EPEVTQTPSHQVTQMGQEVILRCVPISNHLYFYWYRQILGQKVEFLVSFYNNEISEKSEIFDDQFSVERPDGSNFTLKIRSTKLEDSAMYFCASRTGSEGNTIYFGEGSWLTVV.